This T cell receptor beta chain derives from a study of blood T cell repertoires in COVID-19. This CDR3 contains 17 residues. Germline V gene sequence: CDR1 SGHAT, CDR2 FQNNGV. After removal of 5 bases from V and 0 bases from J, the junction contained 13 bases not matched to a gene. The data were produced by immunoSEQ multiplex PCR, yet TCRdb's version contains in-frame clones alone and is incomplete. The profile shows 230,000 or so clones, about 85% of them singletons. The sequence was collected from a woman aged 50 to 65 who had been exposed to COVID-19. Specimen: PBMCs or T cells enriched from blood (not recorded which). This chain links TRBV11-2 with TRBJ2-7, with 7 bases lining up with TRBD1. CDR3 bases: TGTGCCAGCAGCCCCTTATCGGGACAGCCATTCTCCTACGAGCAGTACTTC. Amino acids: CASSPLSGQPFSYEQYF.